This TCR beta chain came from a study of read filtering for tumor transcriptome and immune sequencing. The library was built from roughly 400 ng RNA with molecular barcoded adaptors for alpha/delta and beta/gamma chains. TCRdb reprocessed the reads with MiXCR, giving one entry per CDR3 protein. The data contain 75,000 to 95,000 distinct CDR3 sequences, about 22% of them singletons. This clonotype came up many times. The sequence derives from a donor at least 40 years old with multiple myeloma. Sequencing used a population of CD138-negative cells sorted from bone marrow.

The CDR3 spells CASSGQNTGELFF. The CDR3 region has the DNA TGTGCCAGCAGTGGACAGAACACCGGGGAGCTGTTTTTT. The chain combines TRBV25-1 with TRBJ2-2; D not certain. The germline V gene has CDR1 MGHDK and CDR2 SYGVNS. This CDR3 is built from 13 residues. V was pared by 4 bases and J by 1 base, with 4 bases between.